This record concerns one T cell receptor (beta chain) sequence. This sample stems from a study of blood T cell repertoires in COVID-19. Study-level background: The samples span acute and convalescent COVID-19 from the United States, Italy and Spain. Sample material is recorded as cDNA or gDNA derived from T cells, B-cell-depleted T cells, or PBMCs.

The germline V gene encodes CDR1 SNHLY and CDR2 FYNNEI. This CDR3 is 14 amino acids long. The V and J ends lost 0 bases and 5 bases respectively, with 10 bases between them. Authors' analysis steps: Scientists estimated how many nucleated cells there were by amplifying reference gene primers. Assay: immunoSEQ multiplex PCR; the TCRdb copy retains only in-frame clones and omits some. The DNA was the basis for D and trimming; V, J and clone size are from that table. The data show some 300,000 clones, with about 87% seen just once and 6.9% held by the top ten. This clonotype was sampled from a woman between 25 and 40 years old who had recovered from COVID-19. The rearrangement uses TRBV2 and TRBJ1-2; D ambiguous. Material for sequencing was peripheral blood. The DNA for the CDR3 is TGTGCCAGCAGTGAAGCGGGCCCAGGTTATGGCTACACCTTC. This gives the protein CASSEAGPGYGYTF.